The sample holds many counts of the clone carrying this T cell receptor beta chain. Antigen unknown. This specimen comes from a study of CD8 T cells in ankylosing spondylitis. Scientists made TCR beta libraries using quantitative 5'-RACE with molecular barcodes. TCRdb itself ran the 5' RACE reads through MiXCR, one entry per CDR3 protein. This sample has about 390,000 distinct CDR3 sequences, with approximately 20% found just once. Looked up from germline, CDR1 is SQVTM and CDR2 is ANQGSEA. The CDR3 covers 14 residues. V lost 6 bases to trimming and J lost 4 bases; unmatched junction nucleotides: 7. Notes on the study in general: As reported, disease-linked clones showed significant enrichment in matched ankylosing spondylitis synovial fluid. Some motif variants had been reported before (in reactive arthritis synovial fluid and blood). Ankylosing spondylitis blood seemed to carry a telltale TCR beta motif made of several highly homologous variants.

Material: blood, either unsorted or a sorted T cell fraction (not recorded which). This receptor was taken from a male donor with ankylosing spondylitis. The V gene is TRBV29-1, the J gene TRBJ1-5; 9 nucleotides align to TRBD1. CDR3: CSVALGQGNQPQHF. CDR3 DNA sequence: TGCAGCGTCGCCCTCGGACAGGGGAATCAGCCCCAGCATTTT.